This T cell receptor beta chain was captured by sequencing in a study of blood T cells in healthy people across ages. This clonotype was detected only a few times. A second PCR, run for roughly 6 to 11 cycles, used a sample-barcoded 5' primer plus a J-beta primer mix. TCRdb reprocessed the 5' RACE reads via MiXCR and lists one record per CDR3 protein. The sample consists of more than 900,000 distinct CDR3 sequences, under 30% of them appearing once. Germline CDR1 is SQVTM and CDR2 is ANQGSEA. The V end lost 4 bases, the J end lost 6 bases, and 10 bases lay between the germline ends. This CDR3 has 12 amino acids. A further study also used this sample, focusing on T cells of mothers and their children.

Sequences were obtained from blood. The source is a girl between 2 and 10 years old in good health. The rearrangement joins TRBV29-1 to TRBJ2-1; tentatively, D is TRBD1 (6 bases). DNA of the CDR3: TGCAGCGTTGCTGTAGGGGGCAATGAGCAGTTCTTC. This translates into CSVAVGGNEQFF.